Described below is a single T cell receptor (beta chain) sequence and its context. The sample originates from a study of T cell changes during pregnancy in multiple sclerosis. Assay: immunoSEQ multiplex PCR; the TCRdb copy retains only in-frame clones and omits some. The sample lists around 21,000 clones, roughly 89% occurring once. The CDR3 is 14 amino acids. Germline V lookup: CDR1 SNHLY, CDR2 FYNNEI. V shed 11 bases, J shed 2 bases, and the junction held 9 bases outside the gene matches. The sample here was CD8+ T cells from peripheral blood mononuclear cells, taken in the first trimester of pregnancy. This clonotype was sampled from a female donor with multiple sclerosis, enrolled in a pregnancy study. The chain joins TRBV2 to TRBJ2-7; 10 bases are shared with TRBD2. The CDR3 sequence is CAGIGLADTYEQYF. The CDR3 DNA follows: TGTGCCGGAATCGGACTAGCGGATACCTACGAGCAGTACTTC. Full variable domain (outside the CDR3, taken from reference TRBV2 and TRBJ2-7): EPEVTQTPSHQVTQMGQEVILRCVPISNHLYFYWYRQILGQKVEFLVSFYNNEISEKSEIFDDQFSVERPDGSNFTLKIRSTKLEDSAMYFCAGIGLADTYEQYFGPGTRLTVT.